This is a list of T cell receptor beta chains from one sample in a study of T cell responses to AZD1222 COVID-19 vaccine. Here immunoSEQ multiplex PCR was the method, and the copy in TCRdb shows in-frame clones only, minus some. The repertoire holds around 99,000 clones, about 92% seen once, with under 10% in the top ten. Sequenced here: peripheral blood, sampled 28 days after the second AZD1222 dose. Source of these receptors: an adult who received the AZD1222 COVID-19 vaccine. Both conserved end residues are part of each CDR3. The D gene is left open where the match is weak.

length	V	D	J	CDR3
15	TRBV11-2	TRBD1	TRBJ1-2	CASSGRQGAAYGYTF
12	TRBV3-1/TRBV3-2	TRBD1	TRBJ1-1	CASSYRTGEAFF
15	TRBV10-3	TRBD1	TRBJ2-7	CASRLSGTGGYEQYF
14	TRBV5-4	.	TRBJ2-7	CASSYWRAVREQYF
15	TRBV2	TRBD1	TRBJ1-6	CASSDPGQSNSPLHF
13	TRBV19	.	TRBJ2-1	CASSLDLGNEQFF
14	TRBV28	TRBD2	TRBJ2-1	CASRLAGARTEQFF
14	TRBV7-8	.	TRBJ2-7	CASTSGPSNDEQYF
18	TRBV23-1	.	TRBJ2-5	CASSPPGVGRIFQETQYF
14	TRBV4-1	TRBD2	TRBJ2-1	CASSPGTNYNEQFF
15	TRBV2	TRBD2	TRBJ2-7	CASRVTSGRPYEQYF
13	TRBV30	.	TRBJ2-5	CAWETGFQETQYF
12	TRBV2	TRBD1	TRBJ1-1	CASIGQGAEAFF
12	TRBV30	.	TRBJ1-2	CAWLGQNYGCTF
13	TRBV27	TRBD1	TRBJ2-7	CASRPGTGLEQYF
15	TRBV19	.	TRBJ2-1	CASSISWSSYNEQFF
13	TRBV5-8	.	TRBJ1-1	CASSLAGNTEAFF
16	TRBV5-1	.	TRBJ1-5	CASSLNPARGNQPQHF
15	TRBV6-5	.	TRBJ1-1	CASSYSGTVNTEAFF
17	TRBV9	.	TRBJ1-3	CASSVAVGGAPGNTIYF
15	TRBV7-9	.	TRBJ1-1	CASSLGLTGNTEAFF
14	TRBV3-1/TRBV3-2	TRBD2	TRBJ2-7	CASRPGLAGYEQYF
15	TRBV7-9	TRBD1	TRBJ1-4	CASSLATGGVEKLFF
11	TRBV18	.	TRBJ2-5	CASSKQETQYF
19	TRBV19	TRBD1	TRBJ1-6	CASSIPTRSQTGKIVPLHF
17	TRBV18	.	TRBJ2-7	CASSPPLTGGVDYEQYF
18	TRBV4-2	TRBD2	TRBJ2-1	CASSQEISGGSSYNEQFF
14	TRBV7-3	.	TRBJ1-1	CASSLVGGAAEAFF
13	TRBV6-5	.	TRBJ1-2	CASTDGLLYGYTF
16	TRBV9	TRBD2	TRBJ2-1	CASSVAPGGPYNEQFF
14	TRBV28	TRBD1	TRBJ2-7	CASSSTGGGYEQYF
14	TRBV19	.	TRBJ1-4	CATHDRATNEKLFF
13	TRBV19	.	TRBJ1-4	CASRSTRDEKLFF
15	TRBV7-9	TRBD2	TRBJ2-5	CASSFKGGRVETQYF
15	TRBV19	.	TRBJ1-6	CASSISQGSNSPLHF
16	TRBV30	TRBD1	TRBJ1-1	CAWSWGSGGRGTEAFF
13	TRBV7-9	.	TRBJ1-1	CASSLSGVTEAFF
15	TRBV25-1	TRBD1	TRBJ1-4	CASSEWGRGLEKLFF
15	TRBV2	TRBD1	TRBJ2-2	CASSWTGSGLGELFF
12	TRBV10-3	.	TRBJ2-7	CAISATPYEQYF
15	TRBV4-2	.	TRBJ1-4	CASRPEVGTNEKLFF